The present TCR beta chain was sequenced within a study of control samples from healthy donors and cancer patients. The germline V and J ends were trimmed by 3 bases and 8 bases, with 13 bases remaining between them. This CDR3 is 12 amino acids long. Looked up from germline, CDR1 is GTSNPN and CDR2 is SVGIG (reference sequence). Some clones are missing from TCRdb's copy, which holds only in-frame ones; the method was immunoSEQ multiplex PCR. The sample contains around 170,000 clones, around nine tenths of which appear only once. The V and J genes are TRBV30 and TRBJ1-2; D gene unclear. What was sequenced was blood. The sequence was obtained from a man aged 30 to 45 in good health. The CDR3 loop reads CAWRPGGGGYTF. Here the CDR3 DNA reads TGTGCCTGGAGACCCGGAGGTGGGGGCTACACCTTC.